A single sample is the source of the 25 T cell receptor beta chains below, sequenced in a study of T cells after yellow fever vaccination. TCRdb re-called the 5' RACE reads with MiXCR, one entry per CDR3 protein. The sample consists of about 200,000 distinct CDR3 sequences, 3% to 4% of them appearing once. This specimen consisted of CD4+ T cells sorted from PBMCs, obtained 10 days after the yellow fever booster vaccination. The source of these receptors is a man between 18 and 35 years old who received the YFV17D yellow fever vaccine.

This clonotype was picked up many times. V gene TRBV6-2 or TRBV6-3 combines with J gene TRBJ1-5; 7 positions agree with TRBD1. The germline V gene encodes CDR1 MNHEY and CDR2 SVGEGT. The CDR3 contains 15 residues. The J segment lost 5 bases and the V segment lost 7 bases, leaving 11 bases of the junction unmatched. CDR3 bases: TGTGCCAGCAAAATCGGCGGGCAGGGGGATCAGCCCCAGCATTTT. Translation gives CASKIGGQGDQPQHF.

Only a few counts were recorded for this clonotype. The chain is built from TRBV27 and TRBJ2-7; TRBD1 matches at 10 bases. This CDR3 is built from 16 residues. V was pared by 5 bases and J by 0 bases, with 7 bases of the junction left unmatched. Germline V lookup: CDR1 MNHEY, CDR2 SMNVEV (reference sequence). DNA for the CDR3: TGTGCCAGCAGTCGACAGGGGGCCCTGAGCTCCTACGAGCAGTACGTC. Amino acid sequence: CASSRQGALSSYEQYV.

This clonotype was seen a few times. The CDR3 bases are TGCGCCAGCAGTTCGGGACTGCTGGGGACTGAAGCTTTCTTT. It codes for CASSSGLLGTEAFF. The rearrangement joins TRBV5-1 to TRBJ1-1, with D possibly TRBD1 on 5 matching bases. CDR1 and CDR2 (germline): SGHRS, YFSETQ. V gave up 5 bases and J gave up 5 bases, with 16 bases separating them. The CDR3 loop spans 14 amino acids.

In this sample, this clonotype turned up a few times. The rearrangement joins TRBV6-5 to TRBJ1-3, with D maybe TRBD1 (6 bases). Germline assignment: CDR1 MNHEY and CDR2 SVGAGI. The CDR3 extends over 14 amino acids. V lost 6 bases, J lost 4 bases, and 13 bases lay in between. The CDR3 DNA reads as TGTGCCAGCAGCCAATTCGACAGGGGAAACACCATATATTTT. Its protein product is CASSQFDRGNTIYF.

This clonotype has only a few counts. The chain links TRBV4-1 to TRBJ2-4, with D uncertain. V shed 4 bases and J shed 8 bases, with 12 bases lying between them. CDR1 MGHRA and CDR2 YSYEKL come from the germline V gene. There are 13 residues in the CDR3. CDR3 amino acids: CASSPNRDDIQYF. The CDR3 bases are TGCGCCAGCAGCCCCAACCGTGATGACATTCAGTACTTC.

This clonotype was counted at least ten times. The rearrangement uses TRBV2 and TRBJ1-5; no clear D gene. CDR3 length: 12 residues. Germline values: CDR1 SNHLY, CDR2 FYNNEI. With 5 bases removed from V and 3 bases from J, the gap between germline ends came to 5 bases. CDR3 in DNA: TGTGCCAGCAGTATTGACAATCAGCCCCAGCATTTT. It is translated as CASSIDNQPQHF.

As DNA, the CDR3 is TGTGCCAGCAGTGAAAACACCGGGGAGCTGTTTTTT. Amino acids: CASSENTGELFF. This chain joins TRBV12-3 or TRBV12-4 and TRBJ2-2; D gene unclear. The germline V and J ends were trimmed by 5 bases and 2 bases, with 3 bases remaining between them. This CDR3 is 12 amino acids long.

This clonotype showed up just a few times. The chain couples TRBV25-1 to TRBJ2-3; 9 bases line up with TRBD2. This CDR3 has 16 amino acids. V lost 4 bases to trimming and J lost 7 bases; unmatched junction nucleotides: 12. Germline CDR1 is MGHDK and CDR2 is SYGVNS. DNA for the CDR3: TGTGCCAGCAGTGTTCTTAGCGGGGGAGCGACCCATACGCAGTATTTT. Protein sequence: CASSVLSGGATHTQYF.

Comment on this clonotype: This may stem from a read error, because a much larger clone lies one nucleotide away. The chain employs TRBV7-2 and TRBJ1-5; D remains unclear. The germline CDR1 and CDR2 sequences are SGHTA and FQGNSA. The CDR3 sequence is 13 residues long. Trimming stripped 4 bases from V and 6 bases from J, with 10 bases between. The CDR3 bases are TGTGCCAGCAGCTGGGTCAACACTCAGCCCCAGCATTTT. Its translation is CASSWVNTQPQHF.

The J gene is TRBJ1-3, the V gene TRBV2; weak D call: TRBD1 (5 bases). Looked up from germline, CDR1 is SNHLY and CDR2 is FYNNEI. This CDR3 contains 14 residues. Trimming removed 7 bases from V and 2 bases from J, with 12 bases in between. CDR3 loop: CASKVQGPGNTIYF. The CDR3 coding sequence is TGTGCCAGCAAGGTGCAGGGCCCTGGAAACACCATATATTTT.

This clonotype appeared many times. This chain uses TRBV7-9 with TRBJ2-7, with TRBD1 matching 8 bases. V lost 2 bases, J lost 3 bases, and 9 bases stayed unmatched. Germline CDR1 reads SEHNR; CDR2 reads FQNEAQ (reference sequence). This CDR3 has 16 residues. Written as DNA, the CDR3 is TGTGCCAGCAGCTTACCCGGGACAGGAAGATTCTACGAGCAGTACTTC. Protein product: CASSLPGTGRFYEQYF.

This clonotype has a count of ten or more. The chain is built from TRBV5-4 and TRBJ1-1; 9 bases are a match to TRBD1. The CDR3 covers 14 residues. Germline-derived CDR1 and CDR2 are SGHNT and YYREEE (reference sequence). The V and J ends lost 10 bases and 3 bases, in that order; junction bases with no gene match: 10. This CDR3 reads CAGPLDRGDTEAFF. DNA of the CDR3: TGTGCCGGACCGTTAGACAGGGGGGACACTGAAGCTTTCTTT.

The CDR3: CASSRIYGYTF. The CDR3 nucleotides read TGTGCCAGCAGCCGTATCTATGGCTACACCTTC. The V and J genes are TRBV7-9 and TRBJ1-2; no firm D call. V lost 5 bases and J 4 bases, leaving 5 bases between the germline ends. CDR3 size: 11 residues. CDR1 is SEHNR, CDR2 FQNEAQ, per germline (reference sequence).

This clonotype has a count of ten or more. DNA of the CDR3: TGTGCCAGCAGCTTTCAGGCGAGACAGGGTTCCGAGCAGTACTTC. Translation gives CASSFQARQGSEQYF. The genes are TRBV7-2 and TRBJ2-7, with 7 positions matching TRBD1. The CDR3 covers 15 residues. Germline V gene data show CDR1 as SGHTA and CDR2 as FQGNSA. Losses at the gene ends were 3 bases for V and 6 bases for J; bases not matched to a gene: 11.

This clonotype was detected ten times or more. CDR3 nucleotides: TGCAGTTCAGGGGCCCGCGATCAGACCCAGTACTTC. Translation gives CSSGARDQTQYF. The chain is built from TRBV20-1 and TRBJ2-5; possible D gene TRBD1, 6 bases. The V gene lost 8 bases and the J gene lost 6 bases, with 16 bases spanning the gap. The CDR3 totals 12 residues. The V gene's germline CDR1 is DFQATT and CDR2 SNEGSKA (reference sequence).

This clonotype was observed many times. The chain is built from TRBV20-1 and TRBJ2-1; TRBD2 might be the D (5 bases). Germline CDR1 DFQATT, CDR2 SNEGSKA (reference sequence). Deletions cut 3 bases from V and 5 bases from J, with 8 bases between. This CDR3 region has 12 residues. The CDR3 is CSARFGDNEQFF. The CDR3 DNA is TGCAGTGCTAGGTTCGGGGACAATGAGCAGTTCTTC.

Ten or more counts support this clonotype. Here the CDR3 reads CASSYIPTSYEQYV. The CDR3 DNA is TGTGCCAGCAGTTACATCCCCACCTCCTACGAGCAGTACGTC. The V and J genes are TRBV6-6 and TRBJ2-7; no firm D call. CDR3 length: 14 amino acids. The V end lost 2 bases, the J end lost 0 bases, and 8 bases lay between the germline ends. Germline V lookup: CDR1 MNHNY, CDR2 SVGAGI (reference sequence).

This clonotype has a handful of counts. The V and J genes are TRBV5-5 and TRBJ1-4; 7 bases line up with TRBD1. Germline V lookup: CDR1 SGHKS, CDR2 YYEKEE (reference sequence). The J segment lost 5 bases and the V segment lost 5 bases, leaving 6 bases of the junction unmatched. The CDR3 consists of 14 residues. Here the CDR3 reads CASRGPGQNEKLFF. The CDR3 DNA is TGTGCCAGCAGAGGCCCGGGACAGAATGAAAAACTGTTTTTT. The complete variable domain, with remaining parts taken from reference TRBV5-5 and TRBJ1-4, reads DAGVTQSPTHLIKTRGQQVTLRCSPISGHKSVSWYQQVLGQGPQFIFQYYEKEERGRGNFPDRFSARQFPNYSSELNVNALLLGDSALYLCASRGPGQNEKLFFGSGTQLSVL.

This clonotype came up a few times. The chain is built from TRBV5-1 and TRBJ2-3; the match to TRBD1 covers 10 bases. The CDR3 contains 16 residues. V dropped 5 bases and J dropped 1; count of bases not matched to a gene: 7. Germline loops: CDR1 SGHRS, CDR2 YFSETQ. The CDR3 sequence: CASRPTGTGGTDTQYF. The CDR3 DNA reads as TGCGCCAGCAGACCGACCGGGACAGGGGGCACAGATACGCAGTATTTT.

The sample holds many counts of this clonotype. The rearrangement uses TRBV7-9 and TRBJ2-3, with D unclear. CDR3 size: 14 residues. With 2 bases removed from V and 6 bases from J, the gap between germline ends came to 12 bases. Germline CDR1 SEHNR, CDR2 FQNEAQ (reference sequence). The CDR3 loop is CASSLRLIGDTQYF. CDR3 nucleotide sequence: TGTGCCAGCAGCTTACGGCTAATCGGCGATACGCAGTATTTT.

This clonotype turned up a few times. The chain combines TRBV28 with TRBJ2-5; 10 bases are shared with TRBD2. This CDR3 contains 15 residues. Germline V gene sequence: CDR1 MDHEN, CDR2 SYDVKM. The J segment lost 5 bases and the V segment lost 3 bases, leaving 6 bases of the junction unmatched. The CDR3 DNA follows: TGTGCCAGCAGTTTCCTAGCGGGGGTTGCGGAGACCCAGTACTTC. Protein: CASSFLAGVAETQYF.

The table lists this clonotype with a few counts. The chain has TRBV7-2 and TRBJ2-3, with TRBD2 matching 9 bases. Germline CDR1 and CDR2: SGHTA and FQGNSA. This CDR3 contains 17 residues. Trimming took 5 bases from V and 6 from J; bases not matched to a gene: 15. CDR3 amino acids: CASSRKTSGLNGDTQYF. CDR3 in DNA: TGTGCCAGCAGCCGGAAGACTAGCGGTCTCAACGGGGATACGCAGTATTTT.

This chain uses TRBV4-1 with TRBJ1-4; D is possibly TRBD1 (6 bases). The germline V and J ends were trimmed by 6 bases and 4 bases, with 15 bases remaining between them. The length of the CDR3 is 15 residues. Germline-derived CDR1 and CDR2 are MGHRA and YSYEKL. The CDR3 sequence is CASSSPGTNNEKLFF. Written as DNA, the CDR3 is TGCGCCAGCAGTAGTCCCGGGACAAATAATGAAAAACTGTTTTTT.

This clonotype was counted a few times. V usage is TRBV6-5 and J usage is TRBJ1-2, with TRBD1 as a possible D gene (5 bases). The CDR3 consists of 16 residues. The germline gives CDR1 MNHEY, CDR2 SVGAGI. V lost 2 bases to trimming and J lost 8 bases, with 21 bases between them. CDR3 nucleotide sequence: TGTGCCAGCAGTTACGGAACCGGGGCAGATCCACAAGGCTACACCTTC. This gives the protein CASSYGTGADPQGYTF.

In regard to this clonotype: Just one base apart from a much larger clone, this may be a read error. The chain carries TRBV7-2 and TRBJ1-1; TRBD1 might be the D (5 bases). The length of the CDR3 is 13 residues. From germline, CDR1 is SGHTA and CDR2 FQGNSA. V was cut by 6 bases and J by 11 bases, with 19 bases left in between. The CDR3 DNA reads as TGTGCCAGCAGATTGATGGGGGTTTCCGTCGCTTTCTTT. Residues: CASRLMGVSVAFF. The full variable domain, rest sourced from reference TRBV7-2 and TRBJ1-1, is GAGVSQSPSNKVTEKGKDVELRCDPISGHTALYWYRQSLGQGLEFLIYFQGNSAPDKSGLPSDRFSAERTGGSVSTLTIQRTQQEDSAVYLCASRLMGVSVAFFGQGTRLTVV.